Detailed here is one T cell receptor beta chain. Its target is unknown. This specimen belongs to a study of CD8+CD57+ T cells in acquired aplastic anemia. Study-wide results and limits: Comparison of patients with controls identified twenty-nine shared CD8+ CDR3 sequences.

Using genomic DNA as the template, TCR beta VDJ and CDR3 profiling was carried out. TCRdb itself ran the reads through MiXCR, one entry per CDR3 protein. This table holds a few hundred thousand distinct CDR3 sequences, about a third found once. Per germline, CDR1 MNHEY and CDR2 SMNVEV (reference sequence). V was pared by 4 bases and J by 9 bases, with 25 bases between. CDR3 size: 18 residues. Patients picked for sequencing had shown CD8+CD57+ cell expansion detected by flow cytometry. Everyone among the patients had severe acquired aplastic anemia. Sequencing was performed on sorted CD4+, CD8+, or CD8+CD57+ T cells (not recorded which) from PBMCs. V gene TRBV27 combines with J gene TRBJ1-6; D perhaps matches TRBD1 (5 bases). The receptor's source is a human donor with aplastic anemia. In DNA, the CDR3 is TGTGCCAGCAGTTCCCGTGAGGTCAGTCGGGACTCGGGTTCACCCCTCCACTTT. Translated: CASSSREVSRDSGSPLHF.